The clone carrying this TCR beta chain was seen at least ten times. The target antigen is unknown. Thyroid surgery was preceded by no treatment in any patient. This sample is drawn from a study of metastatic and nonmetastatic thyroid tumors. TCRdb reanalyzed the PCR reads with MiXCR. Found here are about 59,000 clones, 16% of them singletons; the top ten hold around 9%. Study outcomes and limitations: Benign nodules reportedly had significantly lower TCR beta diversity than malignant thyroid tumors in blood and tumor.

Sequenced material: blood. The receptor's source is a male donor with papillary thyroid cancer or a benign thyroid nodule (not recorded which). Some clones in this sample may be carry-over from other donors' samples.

CDR3 nucleotides: TGCGCCAGCAGCCCGGGGGGCGGAGTAGCGGGGGTGACGGCCGGGGAGCTGTTTTTT. As protein: CASSPGGGVAGVTAGELFF. The rearrangement links TRBV4-3 to TRBJ2-2, with TRBD2 matching over 9 bases. CDR1 is LGHNA and CDR2 is YSLEER in the germline V gene. The trim removed 4 bases at V and 6 bases at J, leaving 18 bases unmatched. CDR3 length: 19 residues.